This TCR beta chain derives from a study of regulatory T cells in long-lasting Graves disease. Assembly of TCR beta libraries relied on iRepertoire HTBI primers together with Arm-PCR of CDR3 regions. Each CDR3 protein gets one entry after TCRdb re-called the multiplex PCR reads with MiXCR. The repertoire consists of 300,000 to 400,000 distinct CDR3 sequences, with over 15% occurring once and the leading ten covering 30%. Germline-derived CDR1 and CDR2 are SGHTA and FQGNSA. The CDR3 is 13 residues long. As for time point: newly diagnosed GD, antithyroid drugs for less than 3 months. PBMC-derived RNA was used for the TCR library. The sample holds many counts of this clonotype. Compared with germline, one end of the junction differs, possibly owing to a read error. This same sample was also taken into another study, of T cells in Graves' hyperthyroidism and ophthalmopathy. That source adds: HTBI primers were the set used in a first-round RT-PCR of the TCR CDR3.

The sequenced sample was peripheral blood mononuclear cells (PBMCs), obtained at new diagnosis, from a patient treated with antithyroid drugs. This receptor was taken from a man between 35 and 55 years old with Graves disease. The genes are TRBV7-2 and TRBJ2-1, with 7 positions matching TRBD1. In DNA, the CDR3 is TGTGCCAGCACCTTAAGGGGGCAGGGTGAGCAGTTCTTC. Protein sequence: CASTLRGQGEQFF.